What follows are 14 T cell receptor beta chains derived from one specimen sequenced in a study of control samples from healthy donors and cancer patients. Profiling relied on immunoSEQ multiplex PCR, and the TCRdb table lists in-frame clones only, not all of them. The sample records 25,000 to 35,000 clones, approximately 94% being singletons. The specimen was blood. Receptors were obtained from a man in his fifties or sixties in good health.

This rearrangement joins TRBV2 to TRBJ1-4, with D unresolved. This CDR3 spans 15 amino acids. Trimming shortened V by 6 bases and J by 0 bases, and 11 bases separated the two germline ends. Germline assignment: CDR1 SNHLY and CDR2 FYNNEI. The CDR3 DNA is TGTGCCAGCAGGTGGACGGAAGCAACTAATGAAAAACTGTTTTTT. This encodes CASRWTEATNEKLFF.

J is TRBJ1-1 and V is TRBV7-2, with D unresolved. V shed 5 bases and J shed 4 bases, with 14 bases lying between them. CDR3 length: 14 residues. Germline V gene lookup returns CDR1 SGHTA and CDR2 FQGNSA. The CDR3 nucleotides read TGTGCCAGCAGCCCACCCCCAAAAGGCACTGAAGCTTTCTTT. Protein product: CASSPPPKGTEAFF.

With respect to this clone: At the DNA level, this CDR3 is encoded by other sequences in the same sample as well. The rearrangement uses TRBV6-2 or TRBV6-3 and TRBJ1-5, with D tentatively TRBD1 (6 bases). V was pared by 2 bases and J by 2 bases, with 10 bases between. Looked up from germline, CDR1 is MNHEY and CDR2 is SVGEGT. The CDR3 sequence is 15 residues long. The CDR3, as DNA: TGTGCCAGCAGTTACGGCGGGGGCGGCAATCAGCCCCAGCATTTT. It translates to CASSYGGGGNQPQHF.

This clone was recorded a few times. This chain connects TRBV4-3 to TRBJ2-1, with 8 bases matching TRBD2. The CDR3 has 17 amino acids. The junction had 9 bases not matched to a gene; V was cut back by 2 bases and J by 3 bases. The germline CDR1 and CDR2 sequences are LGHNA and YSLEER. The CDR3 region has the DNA TGCGCCAGCAGCCAATACTCAGCGGGGGACTACTACAATGAGCAGTTCTTC. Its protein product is CASSQYSAGDYYNEQFF.

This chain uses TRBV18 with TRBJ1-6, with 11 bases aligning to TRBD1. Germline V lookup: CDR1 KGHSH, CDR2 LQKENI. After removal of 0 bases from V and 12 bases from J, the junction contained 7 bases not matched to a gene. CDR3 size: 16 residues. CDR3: CASSPPARTGGLPLHF. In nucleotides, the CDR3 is TGTGCCAGCTCACCACCGGCGCGGACAGGGGGCTTACCCCTCCACTTT.

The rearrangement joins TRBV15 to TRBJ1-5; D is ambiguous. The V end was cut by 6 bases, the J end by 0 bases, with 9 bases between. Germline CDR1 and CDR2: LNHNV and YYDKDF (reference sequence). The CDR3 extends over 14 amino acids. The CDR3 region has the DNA TGTGCCACCAGAGGCAGGTATAGCAATCAGCCCCAGCATTTT. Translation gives CATRGRYSNQPQHF. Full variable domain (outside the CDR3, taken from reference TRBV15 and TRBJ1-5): DAMVIQNPRYQVTQFGKPVTLSCSQTLNHNVMYWYQQKSSQAPKLLFHYYDKDFNNEADTPDNFQSRRPNTSFCFLDIRSPGLGDTAMYLCATRGRYSNQPQHFGDGTRLSIL.

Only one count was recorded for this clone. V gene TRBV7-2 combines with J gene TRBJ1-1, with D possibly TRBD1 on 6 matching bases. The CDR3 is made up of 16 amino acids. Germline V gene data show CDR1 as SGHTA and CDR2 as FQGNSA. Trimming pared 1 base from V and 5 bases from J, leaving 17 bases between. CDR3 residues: CASSLDAGTTMTEAFF. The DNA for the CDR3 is TGTGCCAGCAGCTTAGACGCCGGGACAACTATGACTGAAGCTTTCTTT.

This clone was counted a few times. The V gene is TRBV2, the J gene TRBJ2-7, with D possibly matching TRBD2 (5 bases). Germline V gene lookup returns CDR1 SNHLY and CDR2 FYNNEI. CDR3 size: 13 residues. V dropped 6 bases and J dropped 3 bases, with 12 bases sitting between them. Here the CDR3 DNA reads TGTGCCAGCAGGTTCACAGCGGACTACGAGCAGTACTTC. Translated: CASRFTADYEQYF.

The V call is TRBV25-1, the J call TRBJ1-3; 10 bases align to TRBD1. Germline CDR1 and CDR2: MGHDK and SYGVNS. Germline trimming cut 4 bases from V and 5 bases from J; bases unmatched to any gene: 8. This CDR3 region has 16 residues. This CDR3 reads CASSGPGQGRRNTIYF. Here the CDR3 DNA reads TGTGCCAGCAGTGGCCCGGGACAGGGGAGGAGAAACACCATATATTTT.

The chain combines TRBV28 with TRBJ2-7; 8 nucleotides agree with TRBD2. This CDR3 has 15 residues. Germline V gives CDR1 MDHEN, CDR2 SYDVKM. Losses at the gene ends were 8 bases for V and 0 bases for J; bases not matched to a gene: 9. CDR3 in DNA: TGTGCCAGCGGGTCGGCGGCGGGGGGCTCCTACGAGCAGTACTTC. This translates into CASGSAAGGSYEQYF.

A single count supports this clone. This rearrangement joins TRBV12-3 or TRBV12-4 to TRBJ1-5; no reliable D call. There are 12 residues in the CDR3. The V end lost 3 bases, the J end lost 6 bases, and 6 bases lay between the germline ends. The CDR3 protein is CASSLGSQPQHF. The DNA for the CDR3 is TGTGCCAGCAGTTTGGGGAGTCAGCCCCAGCATTTT.

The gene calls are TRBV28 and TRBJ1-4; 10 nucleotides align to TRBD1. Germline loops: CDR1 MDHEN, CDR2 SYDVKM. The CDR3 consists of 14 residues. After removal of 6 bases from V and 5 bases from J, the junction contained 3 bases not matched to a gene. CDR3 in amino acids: CASSMDRGNEKLFF. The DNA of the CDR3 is TGTGCCAGCAGCATGGACAGGGGGAATGAAAAACTGTTTTTT.

CDR3 nucleotide sequence: TGTGCCAGCATTCGGAGGACAGGGAGCACAGATACGCAGTATTTT. This encodes CASIRRTGSTDTQYF. The chain links TRBV7-2 to TRBJ2-3; 8 bases line up with TRBD1. After removal of 7 bases from V and 0 bases from J, the junction contained 6 bases not matched to a gene. CDR1 is SGHTA, CDR2 FQGNSA, per germline. The CDR3 has 15 amino acids.

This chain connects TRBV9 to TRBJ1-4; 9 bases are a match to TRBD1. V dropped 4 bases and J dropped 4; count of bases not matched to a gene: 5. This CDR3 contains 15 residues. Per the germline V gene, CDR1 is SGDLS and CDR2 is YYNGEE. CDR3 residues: CASSSSDRGNEKLFF. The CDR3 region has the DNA TGTGCCAGCAGCTCCTCGGACAGGGGTAATGAAAAACTGTTTTTT. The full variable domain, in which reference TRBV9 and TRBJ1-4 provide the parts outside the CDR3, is DSGVTQTPKHLITATGQRVTLRCSPRSGDLSVYWYQQSLDQGLQFLIQYYNGEERAKGNILERFSAQQFPDLHSELNLSSLELGDSALYFCASSSSDRGNEKLFFGSGTQLSVL.